These 19 T cell receptor beta chains were sequenced from one sample in a study of T cells after yellow fever vaccination. TCRdb independently ran MiXCR on the 5' RACE reads; one entry per CDR3 protein. The sample has hundreds of thousands of distinct CDR3 sequences; 7% to 10% are singletons. Specimen: PBMCs, collected approximately 40 days after the first yellow fever vaccination. The origin of the receptors is a man aged 18 to 30 who received the YFV17D yellow fever vaccine.

This clonotype was seen more than once but under ten times. The V and J genes are TRBV12-3 or TRBV12-4 and TRBJ2-5, with 8 bases lining up with TRBD2. V lost 3 bases and J lost 5; bases outside the gene matches: 14. The CDR3 is 17 residues long. Here the CDR3 DNA reads TGTGCCAGCAGTTTTGGTGTAGCGGGGCTGGCGAGGGAGACCCAGTACTTC. Translating gives CASSFGVAGLARETQYF.

This clonotype was recorded a few times. The chain recombines TRBV10-3 with TRBJ2-3; TRBD2 matches at 8 bases. The V segment lost 5 bases and the J segment 0 bases; nucleotides outside the gene matches: 4. CDR1 is ENHRY, CDR2 SYGVKD, per germline. This CDR3 comprises 15 residues. The CDR3 nucleotides read TGTGCCATCAGTAAAGCGGGGGATAGCACAGATACGCAGTATTTT. Protein product: CAISKAGDSTDTQYF.

The CDR3 loop is CASSWMEEETQYF. The DNA for the CDR3 is TGTGCCAGCAGCTGGATGGAAGAAGAGACCCAGTACTTC. This chain uses TRBV5-5 with TRBJ2-5; unclear D gene. The CDR3 totals 13 residues. The germline CDR1 and CDR2 sequences are SGHKS and YYEKEE (reference sequence). V lost 3 bases to trimming and J lost 3 bases, with 9 bases between them.

The chain employs TRBV7-2 and TRBJ1-1; D perhaps matches TRBD1 (5 bases). Trimming pared 5 bases from V and 5 bases from J, leaving 15 bases between. CDR1 and CDR2 from the germline V gene are SGHTA and FQGNSA. This CDR3 has 14 amino acids. CDR3 loop: CASSPTQGFTEAFF. DNA for the CDR3: TGTGCCAGCAGCCCTACTCAGGGTTTTACTGAAGCTTTCTTT.

The rearrangement joins TRBV12-3 or TRBV12-4 to TRBJ2-5; no firm D call. This CDR3 contains 14 residues. Trimming cost V 7 bases and J 2 bases, with 14 bases left between them. CDR3 in DNA: TGTGCCAGCACCCATGGTGCGCAACAAGAGACCCAGTACTTC. It encodes CASTHGAQQETQYF.

V and J are TRBV6-6 and TRBJ2-1, with D possibly matching TRBD2 (6 bases). V lost 6 bases and J lost 2, with 11 bases in between. CDR3 size: 14 residues. Germline V lookup: CDR1 MNHNY, CDR2 SVGAGI (reference sequence). The CDR3 DNA sequence: TGTGCCAGCAGGTCTCCGGGAGCCTACAATGAGCAGTTCTTC. It specifies CASRSPGAYNEQFF.

The chain links TRBV5-1 to TRBJ2-1; D might be TRBD2 (6 bases). Germline CDR1 and CDR2: SGHRS and YFSETQ. Deletions cut 4 bases from V and 3 bases from J, with 14 bases between. This CDR3 has 15 residues. The CDR3 is CASSPGAGLYNEQFF. In DNA form, the CDR3 reads TGCGCCAGCAGCCCCGGGGCGGGGCTCTACAATGAGCAGTTCTTC.

This clonotype was observed a few times. In DNA, the CDR3 is TGCGCCAGCAGCTTCCTCGGACCCCAAGAGACCCAGTACTTC. This codes for CASSFLGPQETQYF. The chain couples TRBV5-1 to TRBJ2-5; D is unresolved. The germline gives CDR1 SGHRS, CDR2 YFSETQ. The V end lost 2 bases, the J end lost 1 base, and 9 bases lay between the germline ends. The length of the CDR3 is 14 residues.

This chain connects TRBV29-1 to TRBJ2-6, with D perhaps matching TRBD2 (5 bases). The CDR3 is 14 residues long. V was pared by 4 bases and J by 6 bases, with 13 bases between. Germline V gene lookup returns CDR1 SQVTM and CDR2 ANQGSEA. CDR3 amino acids: CSVGTGSVANVLTF. The CDR3 coding sequence is TGCAGCGTTGGGACTGGGAGTGTGGCCAACGTCCTGACTTTC.

This clonotype showed up just a few times. V and J are TRBV11-2 and TRBJ2-7; 8 bases align to TRBD1. The trim removed 7 bases at V and 2 bases at J, leaving 7 bases unmatched. The germline V gene encodes CDR1 SGHAT and CDR2 FQNNGV. The CDR3 extends over 14 amino acids. The CDR3 is CASTWDRLTYEQYF. CDR3 nucleotide sequence: TGTGCCAGCACCTGGGACAGGCTGACCTACGAGCAGTACTTC.

Only one count was recorded for this clonotype. V usage is TRBV9 and J usage is TRBJ1-5, with 7 bases aligning to TRBD1. The CDR3 is 15 residues long. V lost 3 bases to trimming and J lost 0 bases; unmatched junction nucleotides: 3. CDR1 is SGDLS, CDR2 YYNGEE, per germline. The CDR3 DNA sequence: TGTGCCAGCAGCGAGGGACAGTTTAGCAATCAGCCCCAGCATTTT. Translated, it gives CASSEGQFSNQPQHF.

The chain employs TRBV7-9 and TRBJ2-7, with 8 bases fitting TRBD1. The CDR3 covers 14 residues. Germline CDR1 SEHNR, CDR2 FQNEAQ (reference sequence). J gave up 2 bases and V 6 bases, and 6 bases lay outside the gene matches. The CDR3, as DNA: TGTGCCAGCAGACCGACAGGGGCGGCCTACGAGCAGTACGTC. This codes for CASRPTGAAYEQYV.

Only a few counts were recorded for this clonotype. V gene TRBV6-1 combines with J gene TRBJ2-1; D possibly corresponds to TRBD1 (6 bases). There are 15 residues in the CDR3. Germline V gives CDR1 MNHNS, CDR2 SASEGT. The V end was cut by 6 bases, the J end by 1 base, with 13 bases between. CDR3 in DNA: TGTGCCAGCAGACGATGGACAGTTTCCTACAATGAGCAGTTCTTC. This codes for CASRRWTVSYNEQFF.

This chain uses TRBV18 with TRBJ1-4; possible D gene TRBD1, 5 bases. The CDR3 contains 16 residues. CDR1 is KGHSH and CDR2 is LQKENI in the germline V gene. The ends were cut back, 2 bases at V and 0 bases at J, with 10 bases in the middle. Written as DNA, the CDR3 is TGTGCCAGCTCACCATCGGTCAGGGCAACTAATGAAAAACTGTTTTTT. It translates to CASSPSVRATNEKLFF.

This clonotype was seen only a few times. As DNA, the CDR3 is TGCGCCAGCGCCGGGACCTCCCCCTACGAGCAGTACTTC. It codes for CASAGTSPYEQYF. The J gene is TRBJ2-7, the V gene TRBV5-1; tentatively, D is TRBD1 or TRBD2 (5 bases each). The germline gives CDR1 SGHRS, CDR2 YFSETQ. This CDR3 spans 13 amino acids. Trimming removed 7 bases from V and 2 bases from J, with 13 bases in between.

This clonotype was counted a few times. This sequence joins TRBV6-2 or TRBV6-3 and TRBJ1-2; TRBD1 aligns across 7 bases. V shed 5 bases and J 2 bases; nucleotides not matched to a gene: 2. CDR1 and CDR2 (germline): MNHEY, SVGEGT. The CDR3 covers 13 residues. The CDR3 protein is CASSRGGNYGYTF. The CDR3 bases are TGTGCCAGCAGTCGAGGGGGCAACTATGGCTACACCTTC.

The V and J genes are TRBV5-4 and TRBJ2-3, with TRBD2 identical over 12 bases. Germline trimming cut 3 bases from V and 2 bases from J; bases unmatched to any gene: 4. The CDR3 has 16 amino acids. Germline V CDR1 and CDR2: SGHNT, YYREEE (reference sequence). CDR3 DNA sequence: TGTGCCAGCAGCTCTAGGACTAGCGGGACCACAGATACGCAGTATTTT. It encodes CASSSRTSGTTDTQYF.

This clonotype has a handful of counts. The chain combines TRBV6-1 with TRBJ2-1; 12 positions match TRBD2. CDR1 is MNHNS, CDR2 SASEGT, per germline. CDR3 length equals 17 residues. The junction had 15 bases not matched to a gene; V was cut back by 10 bases and J by 5 bases. CDR3 sequence: CATPGKELAGGDNEQFF. In DNA, the CDR3 is TGTGCCACTCCCGGCAAGGAACTAGCGGGGGGCGACAATGAGCAGTTCTTC.

This clonotype was seen a few times. This sequence joins TRBV20-1 and TRBJ1-5; TRBD1 might be the D (6 bases). CDR1 and CDR2 from the germline V gene are DFQATT and SNEGSKA (reference sequence). Trimming shortened V by 3 bases and J by 7 bases, and 10 bases separated the two germline ends. The CDR3 is 12 residues long. The CDR3: CSARTGSQPQHF. The CDR3 DNA is TGCAGTGCTAGGACAGGCTCACAGCCCCAGCATTTT.